The count of the clone carrying this T cell receptor beta chain is one. Clones were read by immunoSEQ multiplex PCR, and TCRdb kept only the in-frame ones, dropping some. Of 55,000 to 75,000 clones detected, 90% to 95% appear once; the ten largest clones hold roughly 0.03%. The V end was cut by 9 bases, the J end by 5 bases, with 13 bases between. CDR3 length: 13 residues. CDR1 SEHNR and CDR2 FQNEAQ come from the germline V gene (reference sequence). This entry is derived from a study of shared T cell receptors in the human thymus. The rearrangement links TRBV7-9 to TRBJ1-4; D is unclear. Material for sequencing was thymocytes. The sequence derives from a human donor. CDR3 residues: CASPKEQNEKLFF. The DNA of the CDR3 is TGTGCCAGTCCGAAGGAACAGAATGAAAAACTGTTTTTT.